This T cell receptor (beta chain) came from a study of Ad26.COV2.S vaccination and SARS-CoV-2 variants. Study information: Into the muscle, Ad26.COV2.S was dosed once or twice, 56 days apart. Study observations and caveats: Vaccine recipients surpassed placebo recipients in spike-specific TCR breadth.

The CDR3 spans 15 residues. The V gene lost 1 base and the J gene lost 1 base, with 11 bases spanning the gap. In germline, CDR1 is SGHRS, CDR2 YFSETQ. The assay was immunoSEQ multiplex PCR, and TCRdb's table has in-frame clones only and misses some. The table has hundreds of thousands of clones, 89% seen once. Points on this clone: Its specificity is not known.

Treatment in this sample: about 20 received Ad26.COV2.S at low or high dose, single or two shots; about 5 received placebo; per-sample allocation not given. After the first vaccine or placebo injection, samples were drawn on day 63. An Ad26 vector was used to express Wuhan-strain SARS-CoV-2 spike as the vaccine. The source is a person between 18 and 59 years old who received the Ad26.COV2.S COVID-19 vaccine or a placebo. This chain uses TRBV5-1 with TRBJ1-1; D is possibly TRBD1 (6 bases). Sequencing was performed on peripheral blood, taken in a trial of Ad26.COV2.S vaccine versus placebo. CDR3 loop: CASSLLDSGNTEAFF. CDR3 in DNA: TGCGCCAGCAGCTTGCTGGACAGCGGGAACACTGAAGCTTTCTTT.